The 8 T cell receptor beta chains reported below all come from one sample, sequenced in a study of blood T cell repertoires in COVID-19. TCRdb's table, derived via immunoSEQ multiplex PCR, lists solely in-frame clones and lacks some. The data contain roughly 280,000 clones, around nine tenths of them seen just once; the ten biggest clones take up 10% to 12%. The specimen was peripheral blood. Every receptor here comes from a woman younger than 45 with COVID-19, enrolled during active disease.

The gene calls are TRBV2 and TRBJ2-3; tentative D call: TRBD2 (6 bases). V was cut by 5 bases and J by 0 bases, with 9 bases left in between. CDR1 and CDR2 (germline): SNHLY, FYNNEI. The CDR3 loop spans 14 amino acids. This CDR3 reads CASSPRESTDTQYF. The CDR3 region has the DNA TGTGCCAGCAGTCCGCGGGAAAGCACAGATACGCAGTATTTT.

The chain joins TRBV4-1 to TRBJ2-3; TRBD2 matches at 7 bases. This CDR3 spans 17 amino acids. V gave up 0 bases and J gave up 8 bases; unmatched junction bases: 14. CDR1 is MGHRA and CDR2 is YSYEKL in the germline V gene. CDR3 residues: CASSQELAVKYAGTQYF. The CDR3 nucleotides read TGCGCCAGCAGCCAAGAGCTAGCGGTGAAGTATGCGGGTACGCAGTATTTT.

The chain is built from TRBV5-5 and TRBJ2-5; tentative D call: TRBD2 (6 bases). The germline gives CDR1 SGHKS, CDR2 YYEKEE (reference sequence). CDR3 length: 15 amino acids. Deletions cut 4 bases from V and 1 base from J, with 14 bases between. This chain's CDR3 is CASSDQGLTQETQYF. The DNA for the CDR3 is TGTGCCAGCAGCGACCAGGGACTTACCCAAGAGACCCAGTACTTC.

The V and J genes are TRBV7-3 and TRBJ1-1, with a tentative D call TRBD1 (6 bases). Germline V gene data show CDR1 as SGHTA and CDR2 as FQGTGA. CDR3 length equals 15 residues. Trimming shortened V by 6 bases and J by 3 bases, and 17 bases separated the two germline ends. CDR3 DNA: TGTGCCAGCAGACCGAGACCAGGGGTCGACACTGAAGCTTTCTTT. Protein: CASRPRPGVDTEAFF.

This chain connects TRBV3-1 (or the pseudogene TRBV3-2) to TRBJ2-7, with 13 bases identical to TRBD2. The CDR3 is made up of 15 amino acids. Trimming at V came to 5 bases and at J to 3 bases, leaving 4 bases not matched to a gene. Germline V gene sequence: CDR1 LGHDT, CDR2 YNNKEL (reference sequence). The CDR3 DNA reads TGTGCCAGCAGCTCCTGGACTAGCGGGAGCTACGAGCAGTACTTC. Translated: CASSSWTSGSYEQYF.

The chain recombines TRBV5-4 with TRBJ2-2; 12 bases align to TRBD2. Germline lookup yields CDR1 SGHNT and CDR2 YYREEE (reference sequence). The CDR3 spans 16 residues. The ends lost 0 bases at V and 7 bases at J; junction bases unmatched: 4. CDR3 in DNA: TGTGCCAGCAGCTTGGGACTAGCGGGAGCAAACGGGGAGCTGTTTTTT. Protein: CASSLGLAGANGELFF.

The chain is built from TRBV4-1 and TRBJ1-1; D gene uncertain. Trimming removed 2 bases from V and 3 bases from J, with 10 bases in between. Germline CDR1 and CDR2: MGHRA and YSYEKL. The CDR3 is made up of 14 amino acids. The CDR3 loop reads CASSQRTSHTEAFF. In nucleotides, the CDR3 is TGCGCCAGCAGCCAAAGAACATCCCACACTGAAGCTTTCTTT.

The chain links TRBV20-1 to TRBJ2-4; 9 nucleotides align to TRBD2. The CDR3 is 15 residues long. Germline V gene sequence: CDR1 DFQATT, CDR2 SNEGSKA (reference sequence). Trimming took 6 bases from V and 4 from J; bases not matched to a gene: 10. The chain's CDR3 is CSASSGSGGKNIQYF. CDR3 bases: TGCAGTGCGAGTAGCGGGAGTGGTGGGAAAAACATTCAGTACTTC.